These T cell receptor beta chains were read from a single sample in a study of blood T cell repertoires in COVID-19. TCRdb keeps only in-frame clones here, not all; method: immunoSEQ multiplex PCR. The table lists about 500,000 clones, roughly 91% of them singletons, with about 8% in the top ten. Material for sequencing was peripheral blood. The receptors were sampled from a woman between 45 and 60 years old with COVID-19, enrolled during active disease. CDR3s include the opening cysteine and the closing phenylalanine or tryptophan. The order of the fields is V gene, D gene, J gene, clone size, CDR3 DNA, CDR3 protein. The D gene is left open where the match is weak. A row's size may be missing; if present it is once, few, many or a size class.

>TRBV5-5|-|TRBJ2-3|once
TGTGCCAGCAGCGCGAACCAACAGGGACATGGAACAGATACGCAGTATTTT
CASSANQQGHGTDTQYF
>TRBV29-1|TRBD2|TRBJ2-5|-
TGCAGCGTTGTTGGTAGCGGGGAGGAGACCCAGTACTTC
CSVVGSGEETQYF
>TRBV4-1|TRBD1|TRBJ1-5|-
TGCGCCAGCAGCTACGAGGGGGCGGGCAATCAGCCCCAGCATTTT
CASSYEGAGNQPQHF
>TRBV27|-|TRBJ1-2|-
TGTGCCAGCAGTTTAACAGGGTATCCCGGCTACACCTTC
CASSLTGYPGYTF
>TRBV30|-|TRBJ2-1|-
TGTGCCTGGGGGGGACAAGGAAGGGCCAATGAGCAGTTCTTC
CAWGGQGRANEQFF
>TRBV6-5|-|TRBJ1-3|-
TGTGCCAGCACCGAACTGCTCTCTGGAAACACCATATATTTT
CASTELLSGNTIYF
>TRBV18|-|TRBJ1-5|-
TGTGCCAGCTCACCACGATCGGACAGCCCCATCGAACATTTT
CASSPRSDSPIEHF
>TRBV3-1/TRBV3-2|-|TRBJ2-2|-
TGTGCCAGCAGCGCCTCGAGTTATGGCGGGGAGCTGTTTTTT
CASSASSYGGELFF
>TRBV11-2|-|TRBJ1-2|-
TGTGCCAGCAGCTTACCCCGGGGGAACTATGGCTACACCTTC
CASSLPRGNYGYTF
>TRBV5-8|-|TRBJ1-5|-
TGTGCCAGCAGCTGGGTTGGGGGGAAGAGCAATCAGCCCCAGCATTTT
CASSWVGGKSNQPQHF
>TRBV11-3|TRBD1|TRBJ1-1|-
TGTGCCAGCAGCTCGACAGGGGAGAACACTGAAGCTTTCTTT
CASSSTGENTEAFF
>TRBV5-4|-|TRBJ1-2|-
TGTGCCAGCAGCTTCTGGACTCCTAAACAATATGGCTACACCTTC
CASSFWTPKQYGYTF
>TRBV6-5|TRBD1|TRBJ1-1|few
TGTGCCAGCACCCCCGGACAGGGTGGCACTGAAGCTTTCTTT
CASTPGQGGTEAFF
>TRBV30|TRBD1|TRBJ2-1|-
TGTGCCTGGAGTGTGGGGACAGGGACCAATGAGCAGTTCTTC
CAWSVGTGTNEQFF
>TRBV7-2|-|TRBJ1-2|once
TGTGCCAGCAGCTTAGGAACAGGCCCGGACGAAGGCTACACCTTC
CASSLGTGPDEGYTF
>TRBV6-2/TRBV6-3|TRBD2|TRBJ2-7|-
TGTGCCAGCAGTTACGAAGCGGGGGGGCTGTACGAGCAGTACTTC
CASSYEAGGLYEQYF
>TRBV4-1|TRBD2|TRBJ2-7|-
TGCGCCAGCAGCCAGAGACTAGCGGGGGAAGAGCAGTACTTC
CASSQRLAGEEQYF
>TRBV30|-|TRBJ2-2|-
TGTGCCTGGAGTGTACAGCTAAACACCGGGGAGCTGTTTTTT
CAWSVQLNTGELFF
>TRBV9|TRBD1|TRBJ1-2|-
TGTGCCAGCAGCACCCCCGGGACAGGTACTTATGGCTACACCTTC
CASSTPGTGTYGYTF
>TRBV18|-|TRBJ1-4|once
TGTGCCAGCTCACCCCTCCCCCTCGGAAAACTGTTTTTT
CASSPLPLGKLFF
>TRBV3-1/TRBV3-2|TRBD1|TRBJ2-7|-
TGTGCCAGCAGCCCAGGGACAGGGAGCTCCTACGAGCAGTACTTC
CASSPGTGSSYEQYF
>TRBV25-1|-|TRBJ1-2|-
TGTGCCAGCAGTGGTAGTTGGGCAGCCCATGGCTACACCTTC
CASSGSWAAHGYTF
>TRBV6-6|-|TRBJ1-2|-
TGTGCCAGCATACCCCAGGCCACCTATGGCTACACCTTC
CASIPQATYGYTF
>TRBV24-1|-|TRBJ1-5|-
TGTGCCACCGATTCTAGGCCGGCTAATCAGCCCCAGCATTTT
CATDSRPANQPQHF
>TRBV29-1|TRBD1|TRBJ2-1|-
TGCAGCGTGGACAGGCGTCTCTACAATGAGCAGTTCTTC
CSVDRRLYNEQFF